This T cell receptor beta chain originates from a study of CD8 T cells in Susac syndrome. V gave up 6 bases and J gave up 4 bases, with 20 bases separating them. The CDR3 extends over 16 amino acids. CDR1 is MNHEY, CDR2 SMNVEV, per germline (reference sequence). The multiple sclerosis control group consisted of treatment-naive patients whose relapsing-remitting disease, which was either stable or active, fulfilled revised McDonald criteria. Reverse transcription of about 0.45 to 1 ug RNA was carried out with random hexamers. TCRdb called the immunoSEQ multiplex PCR reads again in MiXCR, with one record for every CDR3 protein. The sample holds 250,000 to 300,000 distinct CDR3 sequences, approximately 81% seen once.

The source is a human donor with multiple sclerosis. The rearrangement joins TRBV27 to TRBJ2-3, with D possibly TRBD2 on 6 matching bases. Sequences were obtained from CD8+ T cells from PBMCs. CDR3 in amino acids: CASRVWGEESPDTQYF. The CDR3 DNA sequence: TGTGCCAGCAGGGTCTGGGGGGAGGAAAGTCCAGATACGCAGTATTTT.